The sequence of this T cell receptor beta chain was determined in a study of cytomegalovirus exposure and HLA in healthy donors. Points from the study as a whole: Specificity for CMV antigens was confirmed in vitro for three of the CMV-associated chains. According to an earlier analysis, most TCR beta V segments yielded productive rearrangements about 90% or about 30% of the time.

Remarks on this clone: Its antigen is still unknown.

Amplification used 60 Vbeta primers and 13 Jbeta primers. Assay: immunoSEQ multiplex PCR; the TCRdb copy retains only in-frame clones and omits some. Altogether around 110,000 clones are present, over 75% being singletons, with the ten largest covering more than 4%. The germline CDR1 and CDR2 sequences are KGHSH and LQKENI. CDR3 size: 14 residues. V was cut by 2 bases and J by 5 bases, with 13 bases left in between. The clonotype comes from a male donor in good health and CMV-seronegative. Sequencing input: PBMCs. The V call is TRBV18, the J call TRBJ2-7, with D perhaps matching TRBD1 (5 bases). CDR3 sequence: CASSPRQGSDEQYF. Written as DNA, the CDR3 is TGTGCCAGCTCACCAAGGCAGGGAAGCGACGAGCAGTACTTC.